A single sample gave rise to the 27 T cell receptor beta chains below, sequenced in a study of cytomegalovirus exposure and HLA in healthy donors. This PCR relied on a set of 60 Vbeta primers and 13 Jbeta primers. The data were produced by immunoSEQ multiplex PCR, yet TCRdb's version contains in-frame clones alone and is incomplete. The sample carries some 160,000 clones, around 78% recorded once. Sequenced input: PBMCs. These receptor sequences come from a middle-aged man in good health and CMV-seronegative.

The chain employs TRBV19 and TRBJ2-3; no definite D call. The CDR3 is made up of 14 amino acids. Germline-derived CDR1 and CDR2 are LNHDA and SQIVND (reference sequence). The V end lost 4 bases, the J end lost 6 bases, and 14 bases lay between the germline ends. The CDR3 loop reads CASSTQTRSDTQYF. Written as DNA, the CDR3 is TGTGCCAGTAGTACACAGACCCGATCGGATACGCAGTATTTT.

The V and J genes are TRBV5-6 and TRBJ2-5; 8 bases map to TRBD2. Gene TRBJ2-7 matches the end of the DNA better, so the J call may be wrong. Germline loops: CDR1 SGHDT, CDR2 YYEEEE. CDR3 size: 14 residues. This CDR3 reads CASSPASGSYEQYF. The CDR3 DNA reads TGTGCCAGCAGCCCGGCGAGCGGGAGCTACGAGCAGTACTTC.

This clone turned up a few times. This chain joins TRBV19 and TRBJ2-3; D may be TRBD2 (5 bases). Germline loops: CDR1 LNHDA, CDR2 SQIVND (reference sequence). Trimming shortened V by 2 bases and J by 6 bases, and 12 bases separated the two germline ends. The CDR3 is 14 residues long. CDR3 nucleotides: TGTGCCAGTAGTATATCCCTTAGCGATGATACGCAGTATTTT. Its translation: CASSISLSDDTQYF.

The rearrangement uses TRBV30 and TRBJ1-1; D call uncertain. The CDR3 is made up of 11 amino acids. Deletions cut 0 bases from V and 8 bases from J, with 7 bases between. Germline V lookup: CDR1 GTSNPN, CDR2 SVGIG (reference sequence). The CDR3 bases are TGTGCCTGGAGTGTTGGAGGGGAAGCTTTCTTT. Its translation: CAWSVGGEAFF.

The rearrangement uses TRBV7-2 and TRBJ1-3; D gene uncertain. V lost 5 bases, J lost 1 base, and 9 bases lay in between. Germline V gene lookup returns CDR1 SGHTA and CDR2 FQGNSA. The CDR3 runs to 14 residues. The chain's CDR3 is CASSITGSGNTIYF. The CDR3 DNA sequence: TGTGCCAGCAGCATCACGGGATCTGGAAACACCATATATTTT.

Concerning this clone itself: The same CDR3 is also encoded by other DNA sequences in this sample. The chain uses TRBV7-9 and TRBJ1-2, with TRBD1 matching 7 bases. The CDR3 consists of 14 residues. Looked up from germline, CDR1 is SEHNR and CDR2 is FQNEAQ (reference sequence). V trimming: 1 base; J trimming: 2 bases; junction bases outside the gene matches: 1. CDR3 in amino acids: CASSLGQGNYGYTF. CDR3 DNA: TGTGCCAGCAGCTTAGGACAGGGAAACTATGGCTACACCTTC.

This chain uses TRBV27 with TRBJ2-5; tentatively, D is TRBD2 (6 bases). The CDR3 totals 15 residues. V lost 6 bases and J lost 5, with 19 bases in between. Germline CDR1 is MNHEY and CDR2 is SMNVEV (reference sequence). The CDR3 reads CASSLGTLVTETQYF. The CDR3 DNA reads TGTGCCAGCAGCTTAGGGACTTTAGTCACCGAGACCCAGTACTTC.

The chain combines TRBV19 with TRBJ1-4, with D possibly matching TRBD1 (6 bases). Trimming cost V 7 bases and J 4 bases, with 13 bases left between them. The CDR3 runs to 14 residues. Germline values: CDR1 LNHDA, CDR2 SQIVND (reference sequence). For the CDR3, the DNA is TGTGCCAGTACCTTTGCAGGGGTTAATGAAAAACTGTTTTTT. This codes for CASTFAGVNEKLFF. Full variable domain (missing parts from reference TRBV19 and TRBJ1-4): DGGITQSPKYLFRKEGQNVTLSCEQNLNHDAMYWYRQDPGQGLRLIYYSQIVNDFQKGDIAEGYSVSREKKESFPLTVTSAQKNPTAFYLCASTFAGVNEKLFFGSGTQLSVL.

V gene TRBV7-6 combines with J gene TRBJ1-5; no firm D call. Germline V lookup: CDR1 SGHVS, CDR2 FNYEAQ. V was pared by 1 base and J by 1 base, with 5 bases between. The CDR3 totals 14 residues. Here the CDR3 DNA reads TGTGCCAGCAGCTTAGAACACAGCAATCAGCCCCAGCATTTT. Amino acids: CASSLEHSNQPQHF.

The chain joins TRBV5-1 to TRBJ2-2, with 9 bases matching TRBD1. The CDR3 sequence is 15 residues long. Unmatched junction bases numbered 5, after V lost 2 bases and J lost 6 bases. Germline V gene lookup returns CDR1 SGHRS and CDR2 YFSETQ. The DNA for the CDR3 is TGCGCCAGCAGCTTTCTGGACAGGGGATCCGGGGAGCTGTTTTTT. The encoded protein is CASSFLDRGSGELFF.

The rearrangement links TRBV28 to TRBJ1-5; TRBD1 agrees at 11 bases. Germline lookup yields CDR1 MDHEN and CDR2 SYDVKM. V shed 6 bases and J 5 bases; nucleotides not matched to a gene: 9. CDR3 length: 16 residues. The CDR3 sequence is CASRQPGQGVHQPQHF. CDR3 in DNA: TGTGCCAGCAGGCAGCCGGGACAGGGGGTTCATCAGCCCCAGCATTTT.

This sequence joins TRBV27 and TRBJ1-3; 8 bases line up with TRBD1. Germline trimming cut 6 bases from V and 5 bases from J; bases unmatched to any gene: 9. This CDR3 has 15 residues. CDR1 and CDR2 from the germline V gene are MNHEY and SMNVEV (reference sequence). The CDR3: CASSTTRTGRNTIYF. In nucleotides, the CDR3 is TGTGCCAGCAGCACAACCCGGACAGGGCGAAACACCATATATTTT.

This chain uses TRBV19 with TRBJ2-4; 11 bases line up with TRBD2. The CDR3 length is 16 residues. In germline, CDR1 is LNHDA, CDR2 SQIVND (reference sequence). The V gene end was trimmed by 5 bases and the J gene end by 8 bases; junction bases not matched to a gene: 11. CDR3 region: CASSATLLAGDYIQYF. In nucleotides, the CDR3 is TGTGCCAGTAGTGCCACCTTACTAGCGGGAGATTACATTCAGTACTTC.

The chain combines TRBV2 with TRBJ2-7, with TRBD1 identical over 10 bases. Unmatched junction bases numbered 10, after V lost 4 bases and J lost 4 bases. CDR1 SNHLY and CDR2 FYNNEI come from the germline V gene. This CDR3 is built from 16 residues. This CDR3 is CASSGYLTGGTYEQYV. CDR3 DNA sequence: TGTGCCAGCAGTGGTTATCTGACAGGGGGCACTTACGAGCAGTACGTC.

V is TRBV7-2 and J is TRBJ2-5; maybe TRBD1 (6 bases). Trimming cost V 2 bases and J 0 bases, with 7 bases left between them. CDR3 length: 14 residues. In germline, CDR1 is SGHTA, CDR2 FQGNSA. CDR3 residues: CASSLRGNQETQYF. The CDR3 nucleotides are TGTGCCAGCAGCTTAAGGGGGAACCAAGAGACCCAGTACTTC.

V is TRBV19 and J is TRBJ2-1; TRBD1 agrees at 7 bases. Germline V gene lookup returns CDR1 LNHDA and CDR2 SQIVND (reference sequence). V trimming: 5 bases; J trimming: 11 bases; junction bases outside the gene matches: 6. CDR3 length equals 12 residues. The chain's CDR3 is CASSFRQGQQFF. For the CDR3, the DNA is TGTGCCAGTAGTTTCCGACAGGGTCAGCAGTTCTTC.

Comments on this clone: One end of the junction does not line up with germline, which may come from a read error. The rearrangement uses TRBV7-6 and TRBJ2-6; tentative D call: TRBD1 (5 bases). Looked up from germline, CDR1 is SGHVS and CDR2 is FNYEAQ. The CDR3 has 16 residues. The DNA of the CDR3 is TGTGCCAGCAGCTTGAACAGCCACTCTGGGGCCAACGGCCTGACTTTC. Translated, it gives CASSLNSHSGANGLTF.

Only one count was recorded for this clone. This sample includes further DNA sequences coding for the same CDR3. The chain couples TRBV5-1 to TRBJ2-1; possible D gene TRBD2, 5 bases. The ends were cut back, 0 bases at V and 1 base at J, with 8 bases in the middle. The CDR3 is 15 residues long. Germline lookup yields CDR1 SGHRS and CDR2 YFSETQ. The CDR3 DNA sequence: TGCGCCAGCAGCTTGGGTACTAGTTCCTACAATGAGCAGTTCTTC. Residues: CASSLGTSSYNEQFF. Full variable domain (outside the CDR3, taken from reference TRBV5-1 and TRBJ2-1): KAGVTQTPRYLIKTRGQQVTLSCSPISGHRSVSWYQQTPGQGLQFLFEYFSETQRNKGNFPGRFSGRQFSNSRSEMNVSTLELGDSALYLCASSLGTSSYNEQFFGPGTRLTVL.

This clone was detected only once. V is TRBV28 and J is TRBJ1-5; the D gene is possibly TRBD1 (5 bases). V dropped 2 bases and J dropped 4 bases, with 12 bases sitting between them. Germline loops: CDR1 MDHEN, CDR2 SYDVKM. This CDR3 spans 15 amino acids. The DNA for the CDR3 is TGTGCCAGCAGTTTACCAATCGGGGGGAATCAGCCCCAGCATTTT. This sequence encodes CASSLPIGGNQPQHF.

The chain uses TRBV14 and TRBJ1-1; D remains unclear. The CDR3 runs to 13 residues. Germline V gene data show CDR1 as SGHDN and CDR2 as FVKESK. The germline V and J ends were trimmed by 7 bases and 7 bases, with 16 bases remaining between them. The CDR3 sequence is CASTFSGEDEAFF. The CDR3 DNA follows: TGTGCCAGCACTTTCTCCGGGGAGGATGAAGCTTTCTTT.

The CDR3 nucleotides read TGTGCCAGCAGCGACCTAGCGGCCAACACCGGGGAGCTGTTTTTT. It encodes CASSDLAANTGELFF. V is TRBV9 and J is TRBJ2-2, with TRBD2 identical over 7 bases. V lost 3 bases, J lost 2 bases, and 4 bases stayed unmatched. The CDR3 contains 15 residues. Germline values: CDR1 SGDLS, CDR2 YYNGEE. Looking up the rest from reference TRBV9 and TRBJ2-2 gives the full variable domain: DSGVTQTPKHLITATGQRVTLRCSPRSGDLSVYWYQQSLDQGLQFLIQYYNGEERAKGNILERFSAQQFPDLHSELNLSSLELGDSALYFCASSDLAANTGELFFGEGSRLTVL.

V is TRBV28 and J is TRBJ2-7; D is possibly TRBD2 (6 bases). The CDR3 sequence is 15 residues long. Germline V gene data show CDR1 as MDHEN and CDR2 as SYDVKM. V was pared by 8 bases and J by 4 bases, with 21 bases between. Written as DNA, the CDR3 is TGTGCCAGCCGCCACGTTACGGGACTTTCTTACGAGCAGTACTTC. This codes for CASRHVTGLSYEQYF. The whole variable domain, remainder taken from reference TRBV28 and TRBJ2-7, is DVKVTQSSRYLVKRTGEKVFLECVQDMDHENMFWYRQDPGLGLRLIYFSYDVKMKEKGDIPEGYSVSREKKERFSLILESASTNQTSMYLCASRHVTGLSYEQYFGPGTRLTVT.

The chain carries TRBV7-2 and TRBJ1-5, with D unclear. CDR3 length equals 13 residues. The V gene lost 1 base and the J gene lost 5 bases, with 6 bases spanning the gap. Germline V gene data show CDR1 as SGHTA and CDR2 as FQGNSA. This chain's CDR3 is CASSLDQDQPQHF. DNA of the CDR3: TGTGCCAGCAGCTTAGACCAGGATCAGCCCCAGCATTTT.

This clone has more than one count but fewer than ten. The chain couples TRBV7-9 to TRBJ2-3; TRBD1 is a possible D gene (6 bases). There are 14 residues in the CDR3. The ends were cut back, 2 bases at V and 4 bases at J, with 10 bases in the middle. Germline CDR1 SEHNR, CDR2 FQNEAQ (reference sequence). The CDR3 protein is CASSLRGWADTQYF. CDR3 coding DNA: TGTGCCAGCAGCTTAAGGGGGTGGGCAGATACGCAGTATTTT.

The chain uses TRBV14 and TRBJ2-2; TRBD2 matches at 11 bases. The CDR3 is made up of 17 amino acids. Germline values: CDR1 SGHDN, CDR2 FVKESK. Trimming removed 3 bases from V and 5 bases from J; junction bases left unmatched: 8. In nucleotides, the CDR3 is TGTGCCAGCAGCCAGTCAGAGACTAGCGGGACTACCGGGGAGCTGTTTTTT. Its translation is CASSQSETSGTTGELFF.

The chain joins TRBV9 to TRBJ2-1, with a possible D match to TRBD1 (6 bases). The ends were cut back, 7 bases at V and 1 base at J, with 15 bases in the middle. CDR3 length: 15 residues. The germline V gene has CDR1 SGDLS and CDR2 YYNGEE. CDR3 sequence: CASGGTGKSYNEQFF. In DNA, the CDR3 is TGTGCCAGCGGGGGAACAGGGAAGTCCTACAATGAGCAGTTCTTC.

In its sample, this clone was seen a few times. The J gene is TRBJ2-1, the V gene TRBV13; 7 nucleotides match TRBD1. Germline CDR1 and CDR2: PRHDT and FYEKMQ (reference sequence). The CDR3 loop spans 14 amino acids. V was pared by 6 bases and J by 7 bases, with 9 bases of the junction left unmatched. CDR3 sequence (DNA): TGTGCCAGCAGTTATTACAGGGGCGGGAATGAGCAGTTCTTC. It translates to CASSYYRGGNEQFF. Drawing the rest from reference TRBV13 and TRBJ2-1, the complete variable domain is AAGVIQSPRHLIKEKRETATLKCYPIPRHDTVYWYQQGPGQDPQFLISFYEKMQSDKGSIPDRFSAQQFSDYHSELNMSSLELGDSALYFCASSYYRGGNEQFFGPGTRLTVL.